This T cell receptor beta chain was found in a study of cytomegalovirus exposure and HLA in healthy donors. Whole-study results and caveats: In a later analysis, specific HLA alleles were associated with approximately 17,000 TCR beta sequences at a 0.05 false discovery rate. When the data were analyzed later, several of the most significant clusters appeared to be linked to common viral pathogens. Within a later analysis, the majority of CMV-associated TCR beta chains appeared HLA-restricted. Most subjects' HLA-A and HLA-B alleles were reportedly predicted from TCR beta sequences.

Turning to this clone: Its matching antigen is unknown.

PCR used 60 Vbeta primers and 13 Jbeta primers. The protocol was immunoSEQ multiplex PCR, while the TCRdb copy is restricted to in-frame clones and leaves out a portion. This table has 100,000 to 120,000 clones, around 75% appearing once. Sequenced sample: PBMCs. The sequence was obtained from a man younger than 45 in good health and CMV-seronegative.

CDR3 nucleotide sequence: TGTGCCAGCAGCGGGGGGCGGGAGAGCTCCTACGAGCAGTACTTC. Translated: CASSGGRESSYEQYF. This sequence joins TRBV5-4 and TRBJ2-7; tentatively, D is TRBD2 (7 bases). Per the germline V gene, CDR1 is SGHNT and CDR2 is YYREEE (reference sequence). V lost 4 bases and J lost 0, with 14 bases in between. This CDR3 spans 15 amino acids.